A selection of T cell receptor beta chains follows, all from one sample in a study of identifying expanded T cells in peripheral blood. The protocol was immunoSEQ multiplex PCR, while the TCRdb copy is restricted to in-frame clones and leaves out a portion. The sample has approximately 140,000 clones, less than 90% seen once; the top ten hold 7.5% to 8.5%. Sample: blood. These receptors all stem from a person aged 18 to 69 in good health. Both conserved end residues are part of each CDR3. A D gene is named only where the DNA matches it firmly. Part of the rows lack a size; the others show once, few, many or a class for expanded clones.

clone_size: .
j_call: TRBJ2-1
v_call: TRBV14
d_call: .
cdr3_aa: CASSQGRSYYNEQFF
cdr3_nt: TGTGCCAGCAGCCAAGGACGGAGCTATTACAATGAGCAGTTCTTC

clone_size: .
j_call: TRBJ2-2
v_call: TRBV7-3
d_call: .
cdr3_aa: CASSLGSITGELFF
cdr3_nt: TGTGCCAGCAGCTTAGGCTCAATCACCGGGGAGCTGTTTTTT

clone_size: .
j_call: TRBJ2-1
v_call: TRBV2
d_call: TRBD2
cdr3_aa: CASSPELAGPYNEQFF
cdr3_nt: TGTGCCAGCAGTCCCGAGCTAGCGGGGCCCTACAATGAGCAGTTCTTC

clone_size: .
j_call: TRBJ2-1
v_call: TRBV6-1
d_call: .
cdr3_aa: CASSTGNEQFF
cdr3_nt: TGTGCCAGCAGTACAGGCAATGAGCAGTTCTTC

clone_size: few
j_call: TRBJ2-6
v_call: TRBV19
d_call: .
cdr3_aa: CASSTRRSGANVLTF
cdr3_nt: TGTGCCAGTAGTACCCGAAGATCTGGGGCCAACGTCCTGACTTTC

clone_size: .
j_call: TRBJ1-4
v_call: TRBV16
d_call: TRBD1
cdr3_aa: CASSRLSGGGEKLFF
cdr3_nt: TGTGCCAGCAGCCGCCTCTCAGGGGGCGGTGAAAAACTGTTTTTT

clone_size: .
j_call: TRBJ2-1
v_call: TRBV7-8
d_call: TRBD1
cdr3_aa: CASSLVNRGQGEQFF
cdr3_nt: TGTGCCAGCAGCTTAGTTAACAGGGGTCAGGGGGAGCAGTTCTTC

clone_size: once
j_call: TRBJ2-7
v_call: TRBV28
d_call: TRBD1
cdr3_aa: CASEQGESHEQYF
cdr3_nt: TGTGCCAGTGAACAGGGGGAAAGCCACGAGCAGTACTTC

clone_size: few
j_call: TRBJ1-2
v_call: TRBV19
d_call: .
cdr3_aa: CASDPGESYLHGYTF
cdr3_nt: TGTGCCAGCGACCCGGGCGAAAGCTACCTTCATGGCTACACCTTC

clone_size: .
j_call: TRBJ2-1
v_call: TRBV23-1
d_call: .
cdr3_aa: CASSQPAGSSYNEQFF
cdr3_nt: TGCGCCAGCAGTCAACCCGCAGGGTCCTCCTACAATGAGCAGTTCTTC

clone_size: .
j_call: TRBJ1-1
v_call: TRBV5-4
d_call: TRBD1
cdr3_aa: CASRSTGGGEAFF
cdr3_nt: TGTGCCAGCAGATCGACAGGGGGGGGTGAAGCTTTCTTT

clone_size: .
j_call: TRBJ1-5
v_call: TRBV30
d_call: TRBD1
cdr3_aa: CAWSRNRDRNQPQHF
cdr3_nt: TGTGCCTGGAGTCGGAACCGGGACAGAAATCAGCCCCAGCATTTT

clone_size: once
j_call: TRBJ2-7
v_call: TRBV10-3
d_call: .
cdr3_aa: CAISESSAGVGYEQYF
cdr3_nt: TGTGCCATCAGTGAGTCCTCGGCAGGGGTCGGGTACGAGCAGTACTTC

clone_size: few
j_call: TRBJ2-2
v_call: TRBV11-1
d_call: TRBD2
cdr3_aa: CASSAGDYNTGELFF
cdr3_nt: TGTGCCAGCAGCGCGGGGGACTACAACACCGGGGAGCTGTTTTTT

clone_size: .
j_call: TRBJ2-7
v_call: TRBV9
d_call: TRBD2
cdr3_aa: CASSGAGGPYEQYF
cdr3_nt: TGTGCCAGCAGCGGAGCGGGGGGGCCCTACGAGCAGTACTTC

clone_size: .
j_call: TRBJ2-7
v_call: TRBV5-6
d_call: .
cdr3_aa: CASSLFKPTYEQYF
cdr3_nt: TGTGCCAGCAGCTTGTTCAAACCAACCTACGAGCAGTACTTC

clone_size: .
j_call: TRBJ1-1
v_call: TRBV19
d_call: .
cdr3_aa: CASSTSTGTLNTEAFF
cdr3_nt: TGTGCCAGTAGCACCTCCACCGGGACTTTGAACACTGAAGCTTTCTTT

clone_size: few
j_call: TRBJ2-7
v_call: TRBV9
d_call: .
cdr3_aa: CASSVAPLDESSYEQYF
cdr3_nt: TGTGCCAGCAGCGTAGCCCCCCTTGACGAGAGCTCCTACGAGCAGTACTTC

clone_size: .
j_call: TRBJ1-1
v_call: TRBV5-1
d_call: TRBD1
cdr3_aa: CASSLGTGNTEAFF
cdr3_nt: TGCGCCAGCAGCTTGGGGACAGGGAACACTGAAGCTTTCTTT

clone_size: .
j_call: TRBJ2-7
v_call: TRBV18
d_call: .
cdr3_aa: CASSPRGRRKFYEQYF
cdr3_nt: TGTGCCAGCTCACCACGGGGGCGCAGAAAATTCTACGAGCAGTACTTC

clone_size: .
j_call: TRBJ2-5
v_call: TRBV28
d_call: .
cdr3_aa: CASSSPTGKTQYF
cdr3_nt: TGTGCCAGCAGTTCGCCGACAGGCAAGACCCAGTACTTC

clone_size: once
j_call: TRBJ2-7
v_call: TRBV10-1
d_call: TRBD1
cdr3_aa: CASKVLPTGGGEQYF
cdr3_nt: TGCGCCAGCAAGGTTCTCCCCACAGGGGGCGGCGAGCAGTACTTC

clone_size: few
j_call: TRBJ1-5
v_call: TRBV19
d_call: .
cdr3_aa: CASSTQGTQPQHF
cdr3_nt: TGTGCCAGTAGTACTCAGGGGACCCAGCCCCAGCATTTT

clone_size: .
j_call: TRBJ2-1
v_call: TRBV7-6
d_call: TRBD2
cdr3_aa: CASSLGGSGRSYNEQFF
cdr3_nt: TGTGCCAGCAGCTTAGGTGGTAGCGGGAGGAGTTACAATGAGCAGTTCTTC

clone_size: .
j_call: TRBJ1-1
v_call: TRBV4-3
d_call: .
cdr3_aa: CASSQAGGATEAFF
cdr3_nt: TGCGCCAGCAGCCAAGCCGGGGGCGCCACTGAAGCTTTCTTT

clone_size: few
j_call: TRBJ2-1
v_call: TRBV2
d_call: TRBD1
cdr3_aa: CASSDTGTGVREQFF
cdr3_nt: TGTGCCAGCAGCGACACCGGGACAGGGGTGCGTGAGCAGTTCTTC

clone_size: .
j_call: TRBJ2-5
v_call: TRBV25-1
d_call: .
cdr3_aa: CASSEFRQGGQTQYF
cdr3_nt: TGTGCCAGCAGTGAATTTCGTCAGGGGGGACAGACCCAGTACTTC

clone_size: .
j_call: TRBJ2-1
v_call: TRBV19
d_call: TRBD2
cdr3_aa: CASSGSGGPLGEQFF
cdr3_nt: TGTGCCAGTAGTGGGTCGGGGGGGCCGTTGGGTGAGCAGTTCTTC

clone_size: .
j_call: TRBJ2-7
v_call: TRBV6-5
d_call: .
cdr3_aa: CASSYSTGANYEQYF
cdr3_nt: TGTGCCAGCAGTTACTCGACGGGGGCTAACTACGAGCAGTACTTC

clone_size: few
j_call: TRBJ1-5
v_call: TRBV7-2
d_call: .
cdr3_aa: CASSLGPLANQPQHF
cdr3_nt: TGTGCCAGCAGCTTAGGTCCCTTGGCGAATCAGCCCCAGCATTTT

clone_size: .
j_call: TRBJ1-5
v_call: TRBV19
d_call: .
cdr3_aa: CASYPKDRGGAHF
cdr3_nt: TGTGCCAGCTACCCTAAAGATAGGGGAGGGGCGCATTTT

clone_size: .
j_call: TRBJ2-1
v_call: TRBV19
d_call: .
cdr3_aa: CASRTGGIYNEQFF
cdr3_nt: TGTGCCAGTAGGACCGGGGGCATCTACAATGAGCAGTTCTTC

clone_size: .
j_call: TRBJ2-7
v_call: TRBV7-3
d_call: .
cdr3_aa: CASSSPGAEQYF
cdr3_nt: TGTGCCAGCAGCTCCCCTGGGGCGGAGCAGTACTTC

clone_size: .
j_call: TRBJ2-5
v_call: TRBV10-3
d_call: TRBD2
cdr3_aa: CAISESTSGRAKTQYF
cdr3_nt: TGTGCCATCAGTGAGTCGACTAGCGGGAGGGCCAAGACCCAGTACTTC

clone_size: .
j_call: TRBJ1-3
v_call: TRBV5-8
d_call: TRBD1
cdr3_aa: CASSVPRGEAGNTIYF
cdr3_nt: TGTGCCAGCAGCGTACCCAGGGGGGAAGCTGGAAACACCATATATTTT

clone_size: .
j_call: TRBJ1-3
v_call: TRBV2
d_call: .
cdr3_aa: CASKEDTSGNTIYF
cdr3_nt: TGTGCCAGCAAGGAGGACACCTCTGGAAACACCATATATTTT

clone_size: .
j_call: TRBJ1-5
v_call: TRBV19
d_call: .
cdr3_aa: CATTPGVGNQPQHF
cdr3_nt: TGTGCCACCACTCCAGGGGTCGGCAATCAGCCCCAGCATTTT